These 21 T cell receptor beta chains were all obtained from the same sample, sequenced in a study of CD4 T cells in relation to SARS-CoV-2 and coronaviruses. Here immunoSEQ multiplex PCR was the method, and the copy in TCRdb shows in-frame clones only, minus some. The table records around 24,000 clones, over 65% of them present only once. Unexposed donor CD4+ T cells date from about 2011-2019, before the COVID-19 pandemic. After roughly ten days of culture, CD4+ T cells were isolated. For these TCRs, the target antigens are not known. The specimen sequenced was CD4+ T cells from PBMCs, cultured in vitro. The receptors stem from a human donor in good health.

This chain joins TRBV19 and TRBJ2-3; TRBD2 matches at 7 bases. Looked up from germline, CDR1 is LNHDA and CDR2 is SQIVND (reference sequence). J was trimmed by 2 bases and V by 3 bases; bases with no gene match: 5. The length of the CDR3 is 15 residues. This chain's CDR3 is CASSIGLAATDTQYF. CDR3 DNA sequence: TGTGCCAGTAGTATCGGCCTAGCGGCCACAGATACGCAGTATTTT.

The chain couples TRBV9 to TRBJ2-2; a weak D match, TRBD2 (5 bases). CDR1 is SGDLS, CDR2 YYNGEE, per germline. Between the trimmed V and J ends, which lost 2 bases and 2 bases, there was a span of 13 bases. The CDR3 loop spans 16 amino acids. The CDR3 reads CASSVRGLLNTGELFF. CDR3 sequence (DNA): TGTGCCAGCAGCGTCCGGGGTCTGTTAAACACCGGGGAGCTGTTTTTT.

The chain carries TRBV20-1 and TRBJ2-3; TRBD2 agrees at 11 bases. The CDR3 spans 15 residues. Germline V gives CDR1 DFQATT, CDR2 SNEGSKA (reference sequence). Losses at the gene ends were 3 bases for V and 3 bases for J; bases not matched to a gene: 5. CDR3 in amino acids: CSASELAGATDTQYF. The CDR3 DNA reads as TGCAGTGCTAGTGAACTAGCGGGGGCGACAGATACGCAGTATTTT.

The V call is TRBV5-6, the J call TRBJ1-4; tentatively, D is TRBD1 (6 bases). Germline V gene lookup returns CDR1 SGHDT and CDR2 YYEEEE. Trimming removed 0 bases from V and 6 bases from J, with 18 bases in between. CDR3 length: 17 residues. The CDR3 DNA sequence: TGTGCCAGCAGCTTGGGGGAGGCTGGGACAAAGTATGAAAAACTGTTTTTT. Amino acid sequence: CASSLGEAGTKYEKLFF.

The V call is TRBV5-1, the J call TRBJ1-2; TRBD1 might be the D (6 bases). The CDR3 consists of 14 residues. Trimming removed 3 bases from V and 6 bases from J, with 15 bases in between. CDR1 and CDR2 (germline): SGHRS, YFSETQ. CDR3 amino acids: CASSSRQGLHGYTF. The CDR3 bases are TGCGCCAGCAGCTCGCGGCAGGGGCTACATGGCTACACCTTC. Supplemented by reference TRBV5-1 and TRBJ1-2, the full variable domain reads KAGVTQTPRYLIKTRGQQVTLSCSPISGHRSVSWYQQTPGQGLQFLFEYFSETQRNKGNFPGRFSGRQFSNSRSEMNVSTLELGDSALYLCASSSRQGLHGYTFGSGTRLTVV.

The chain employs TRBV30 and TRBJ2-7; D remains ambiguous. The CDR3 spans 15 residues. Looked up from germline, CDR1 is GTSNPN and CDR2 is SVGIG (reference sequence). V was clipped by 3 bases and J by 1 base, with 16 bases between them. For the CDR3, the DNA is TGTGCCTGGAGAAGACTCGACCGGCAATCCTACGAGCAGTACTTC. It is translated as CAWRRLDRQSYEQYF.

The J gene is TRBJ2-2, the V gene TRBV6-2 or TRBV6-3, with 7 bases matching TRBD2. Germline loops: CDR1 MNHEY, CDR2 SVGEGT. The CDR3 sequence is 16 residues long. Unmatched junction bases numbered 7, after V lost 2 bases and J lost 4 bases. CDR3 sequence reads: CASSYGGGSSTGELFF. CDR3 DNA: TGTGCCAGCAGTTACGGCGGGGGATCTTCCACCGGGGAGCTGTTTTTT.

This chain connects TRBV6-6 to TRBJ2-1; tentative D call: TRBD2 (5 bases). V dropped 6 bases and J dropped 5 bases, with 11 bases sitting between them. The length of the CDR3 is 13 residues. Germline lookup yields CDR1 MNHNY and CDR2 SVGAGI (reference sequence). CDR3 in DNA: TGTGCCAGCAGCCCGTCGAGGGACAATGAGCAGTTCTTC. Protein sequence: CASSPSRDNEQFF.

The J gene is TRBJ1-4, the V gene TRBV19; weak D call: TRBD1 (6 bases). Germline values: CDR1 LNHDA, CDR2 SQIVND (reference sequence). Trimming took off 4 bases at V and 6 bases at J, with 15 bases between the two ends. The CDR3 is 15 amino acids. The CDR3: CASSTSGTNYEKLFF. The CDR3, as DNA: TGTGCCAGTAGTACATCCGGGACAAATTATGAAAAACTGTTTTTT.

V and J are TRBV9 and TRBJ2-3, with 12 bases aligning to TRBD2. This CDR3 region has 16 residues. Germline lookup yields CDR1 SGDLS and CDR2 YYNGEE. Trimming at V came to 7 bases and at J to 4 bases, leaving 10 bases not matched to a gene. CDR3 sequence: CASGPILAGGSDTQYF. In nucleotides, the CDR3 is TGTGCCAGCGGCCCAATACTAGCGGGGGGATCAGATACGCAGTATTTT.

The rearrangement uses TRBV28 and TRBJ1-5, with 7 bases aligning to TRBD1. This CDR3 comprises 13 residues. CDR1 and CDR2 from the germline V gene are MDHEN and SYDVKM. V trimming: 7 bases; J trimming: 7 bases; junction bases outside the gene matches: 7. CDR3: CASNDRVDQPQHF. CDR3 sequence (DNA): TGTGCCAGCAACGACAGGGTGGACCAGCCCCAGCATTTT.

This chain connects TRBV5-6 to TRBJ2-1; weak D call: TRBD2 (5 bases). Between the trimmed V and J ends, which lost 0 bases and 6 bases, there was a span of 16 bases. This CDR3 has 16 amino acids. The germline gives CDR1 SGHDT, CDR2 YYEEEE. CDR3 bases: TGTGCCAGCAGCTTGGTAGGGTCCGAGGGATCCAATGAGCAGTTCTTC. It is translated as CASSLVGSEGSNEQFF.

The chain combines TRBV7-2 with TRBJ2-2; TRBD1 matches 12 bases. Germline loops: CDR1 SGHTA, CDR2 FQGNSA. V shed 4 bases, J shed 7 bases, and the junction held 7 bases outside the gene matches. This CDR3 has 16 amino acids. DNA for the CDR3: TGTGCCAGCAGCTCCTACGGGACAGGGGGCTTCGGGGAGCTGTTTTTT. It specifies CASSSYGTGGFGELFF.

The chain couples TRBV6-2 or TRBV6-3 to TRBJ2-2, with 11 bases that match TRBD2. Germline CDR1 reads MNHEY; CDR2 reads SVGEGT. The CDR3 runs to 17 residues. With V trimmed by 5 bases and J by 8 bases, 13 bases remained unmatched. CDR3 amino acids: CASSLLRLAGQSGELFF. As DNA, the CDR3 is TGTGCCAGCAGTCTCCTACGACTAGCGGGACAGTCAGGGGAGCTGTTTTTT.

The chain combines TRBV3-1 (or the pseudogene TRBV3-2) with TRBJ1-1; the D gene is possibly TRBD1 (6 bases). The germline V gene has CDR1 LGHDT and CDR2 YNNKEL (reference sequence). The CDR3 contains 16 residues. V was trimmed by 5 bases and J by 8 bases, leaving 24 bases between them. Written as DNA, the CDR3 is TGTGCCAGCAGCGTTCGCTGGCAGGGGCCTCAGGGGGAAGCTTTCTTT. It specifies CASSVRWQGPQGEAFF.

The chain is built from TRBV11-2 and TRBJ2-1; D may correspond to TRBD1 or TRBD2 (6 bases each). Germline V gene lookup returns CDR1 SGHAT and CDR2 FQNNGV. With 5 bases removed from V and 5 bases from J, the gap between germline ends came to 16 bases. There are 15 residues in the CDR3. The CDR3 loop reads CASSGARGRNNEQFF. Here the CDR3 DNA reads TGTGCCAGCAGCGGCGCCCGGGGGCGCAACAATGAGCAGTTCTTC.

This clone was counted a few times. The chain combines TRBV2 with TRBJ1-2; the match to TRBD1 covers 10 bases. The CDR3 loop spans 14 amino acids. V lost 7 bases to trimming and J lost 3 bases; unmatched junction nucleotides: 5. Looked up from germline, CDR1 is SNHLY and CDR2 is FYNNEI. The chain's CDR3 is CASNDRGPHYGYTF. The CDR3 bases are TGTGCCAGCAACGACAGGGGGCCGCACTATGGCTACACCTTC.

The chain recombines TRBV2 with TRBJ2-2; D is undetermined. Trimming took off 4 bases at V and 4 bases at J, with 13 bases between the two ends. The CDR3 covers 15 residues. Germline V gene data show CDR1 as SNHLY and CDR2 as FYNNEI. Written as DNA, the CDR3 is TGTGCCAGCAGTGTTACGGAACCATTCACCGGGGAGCTGTTTTTT. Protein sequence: CASSVTEPFTGELFF. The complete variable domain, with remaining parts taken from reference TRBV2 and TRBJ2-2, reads EPEVTQTPSHQVTQMGQEVILRCVPISNHLYFYWYRQILGQKVEFLVSFYNNEISEKSEIFDDQFSVERPDGSNFTLKIRSTKLEDSAMYFCASSVTEPFTGELFFGEGSRLTVL.

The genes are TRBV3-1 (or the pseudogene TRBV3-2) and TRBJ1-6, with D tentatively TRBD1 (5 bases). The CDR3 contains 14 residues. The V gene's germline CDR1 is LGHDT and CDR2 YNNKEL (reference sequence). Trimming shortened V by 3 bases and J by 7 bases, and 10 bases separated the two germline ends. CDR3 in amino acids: CASSQYGGNSPLHF. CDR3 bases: TGTGCCAGCAGCCAGTATGGGGGGAATTCACCCCTCCACTTT.

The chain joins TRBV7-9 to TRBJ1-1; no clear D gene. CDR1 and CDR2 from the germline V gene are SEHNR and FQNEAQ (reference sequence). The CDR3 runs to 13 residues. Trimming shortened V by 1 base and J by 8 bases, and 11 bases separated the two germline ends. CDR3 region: CASSLEARSEAFF. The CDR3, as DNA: TGTGCCAGCAGCTTAGAAGCACGGTCAGAAGCTTTCTTT. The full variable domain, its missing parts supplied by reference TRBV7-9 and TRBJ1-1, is DTGVSQNPRHKITKRGQNVTFRCDPISEHNRLYWYRQTLGQGPEFLTYFQNEAQLEKSRLLSDRFSAERPKGSFSTLEIQRTEQGDSAMYLCASSLEARSEAFFGQGTRLTVV.

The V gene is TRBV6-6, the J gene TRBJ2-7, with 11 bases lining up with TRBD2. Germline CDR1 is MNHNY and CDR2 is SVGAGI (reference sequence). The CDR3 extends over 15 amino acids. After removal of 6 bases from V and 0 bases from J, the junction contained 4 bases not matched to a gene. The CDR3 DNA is TGTGCCAGCAGCACCGGACTAGCGGGCTCCTACGAGCAGTACTTC. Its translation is CASSTGLAGSYEQYF.